This TCR beta chain stems from a study of OX40 agonist ivuxolimab in advanced cancers. Looking at the study overall: Of the patients, three showed partial responses, one with hepatocellular carcinoma and two with cutaneous melanoma.

Worth noting for this clone: Its antigen is not known.

Study outcomes and limitations: Antigen targets of the expanded peripheral T cells went undetermined. Among the least clonally expanded were partial responders at 0.1-3.0 mg/kg.

Clones were sequenced by immunoSEQ multiplex PCR, and TCRdb holds only the in-frame ones, with some missing. Of 50,000 or so clones listed, over 60% are singletons. The TCR sequence derives from an adult with an advanced solid tumor such as melanoma, head and neck, liver or kidney cancer. Here the sequenced sample was CD4+ or CD8+ T cells sorted from blood, taken in a trial of the OX40 agonist ivuxolimab.

This CDR3 is CASSESDGGIWEQYF. The CDR3, as DNA: TGTGCCAGCAGTGAGAGCGATGGCGGGATCTGGGAGCAGTACTTC. The chain joins TRBV6-1 to TRBJ2-7, with D tentatively TRBD2 (6 bases). This CDR3 region has 15 residues. The V gene lost 3 bases and the J gene lost 7 bases, with 19 bases spanning the gap. Germline V CDR1 and CDR2: MNHNS, SASEGT.